The 26 T cell receptor beta chains listed next were all sequenced from one sample in a study of OX40 agonist ivuxolimab in advanced cancers. The protocol was immunoSEQ multiplex PCR, while the TCRdb copy is restricted to in-frame clones and leaves out a portion. The sample has tens of thousands of clones, more than 75% seen once. The source was CD4+ or CD8+ T cells sorted from blood, collected in a trial of the OX40 agonist ivuxolimab. These receptors were taken from an adult with an advanced solid tumor such as melanoma, head and neck, liver or kidney cancer.

This clone was found once. This chain uses TRBV2 with TRBJ2-1, with 10 bases identical to TRBD2. J lost 2 bases, V lost 7 bases, and 14 bases had no gene match. CDR3 length: 18 amino acids. Per the germline V gene, CDR1 is SNHLY and CDR2 is FYNNEI. The CDR3 region is CASTMTSGYPGAYNEQFF. The CDR3 bases are TGTGCCAGCACTATGACTAGCGGGTATCCGGGGGCCTACAATGAGCAGTTCTTC.

The genes are TRBV19 and TRBJ1-5; no definite D call. CDR1 is LNHDA and CDR2 is SQIVND in the germline V gene (reference sequence). Deletions cut 3 bases from V and 4 bases from J, with 10 bases between. The CDR3 is made up of 14 amino acids. Here the CDR3 reads CASSIFVQNQPQHF. CDR3 sequence (DNA): TGTGCCAGTAGTATTTTCGTCCAGAATCAGCCCCAGCATTTT.

The V call is TRBV19, the J call TRBJ1-5; 10 bases line up with TRBD1. With 8 bases clipped from V and 5 bases from J, the junction kept 0 bases outside the gene matches. Germline-derived CDR1 and CDR2 are LNHDA and SQIVND (reference sequence). This CDR3 has 12 amino acids. This chain's CDR3 is CASGQGDQPQHF. CDR3 nucleotides: TGTGCCAGTGGACAGGGGGATCAGCCCCAGCATTTT.

The V and J genes are TRBV27 and TRBJ2-7; no firm D call. The germline CDR1 and CDR2 sequences are MNHEY and SMNVEV (reference sequence). The CDR3 is 15 amino acids. The ends were cut back, 0 bases at V and 2 bases at J, with 11 bases in the middle. CDR3 region: CASSLSANPTYEQYF. The CDR3 nucleotides are TGTGCCAGCAGTTTATCGGCAAACCCCACCTACGAGCAGTACTTC.

The rearrangement uses TRBV19 and TRBJ1-2, with 7 bases fitting TRBD1. This CDR3 has 13 residues. Germline CDR1 is LNHDA and CDR2 is SQIVND (reference sequence). V was pared by 2 bases and J by 3 bases, with 0 bases of the junction left unmatched. The CDR3: CASSIQGDYGYTF. The CDR3 DNA sequence: TGTGCCAGTAGTATACAGGGGGACTATGGCTACACCTTC.

J is TRBJ2-5 and V is TRBV6-6; 8 positions agree with TRBD1. The CDR3 length is 15 residues. With 2 bases clipped from V and 2 bases from J, the junction kept 4 bases outside the gene matches. Germline lookup yields CDR1 MNHNY and CDR2 SVGAGI (reference sequence). In nucleotides, the CDR3 is TGTGCCAGCAGTTACCCGGGACAGGTACAAGAGACCCAGTACTTC. Translated, it gives CASSYPGQVQETQYF.

The V and J genes are TRBV19 and TRBJ1-5, with 10 nucleotides matching TRBD1. V gave up 0 bases and J gave up 6 bases; unmatched junction bases: 5. From germline, CDR1 is LNHDA and CDR2 SQIVND (reference sequence). The CDR3 consists of 16 residues. CDR3 residues: CASSIDGTGVSQPQHF. DNA for the CDR3: TGTGCCAGTAGTATAGACGGGACAGGGGTCTCTCAGCCCCAGCATTTT.

This sequence joins TRBV5-1 and TRBJ1-3; 8 nucleotides match TRBD1. Germline V gene sequence: CDR1 SGHRS, CDR2 YFSETQ. V was pared by 0 bases and J by 0 bases, with 5 bases of the junction left unmatched. The CDR3 is 17 residues long. DNA for the CDR3: TGCGCCAGCAGCTTGGTAGGGACAGGATTCTCTGGAAACACCATATATTTT. It encodes CASSLVGTGFSGNTIYF.

This clone came up once. The chain recombines TRBV2 with TRBJ2-1, with 13 nucleotides matching TRBD2. The V and J ends lost 5 bases and 8 bases, in that order; junction bases with no gene match: 6. The CDR3 loop spans 15 amino acids. Germline V CDR1 and CDR2: SNHLY, FYNNEI. Here the CDR3 reads CASSPGLAGDDEQFF. The CDR3 DNA reads TGTGCCAGCAGTCCTGGACTAGCGGGAGATGATGAGCAGTTCTTC.

The sample holds a few counts of this clone. The chain recombines TRBV10-1 with TRBJ2-1; TRBD2 agrees at 10 bases. CDR1 and CDR2 (germline): WNHNN, SYGVQD (reference sequence). The CDR3 extends over 15 amino acids. With 4 bases clipped from V and 11 bases from J, the junction kept 11 bases outside the gene matches. This CDR3 is CASSGGVLAGVKQFF. The DNA for the CDR3 is TGCGCCAGCAGTGGTGGGGTTCTAGCGGGAGTGAAGCAGTTCTTC.

The rearrangement links TRBV11-3 to TRBJ2-5, with 7 nucleotides matching TRBD1. There are 12 residues in the CDR3. Germline loops: CDR1 SGHNT, CDR2 YENEEA. The junction had 4 bases not matched to a gene; V was cut back by 7 bases and J by 5 bases. The CDR3 region is CASKGAHETQYF. The CDR3 DNA follows: TGTGCCAGCAAGGGGGCTCATGAGACCCAGTACTTC.

V is TRBV6-4 and J is TRBJ2-1, with 8 bases aligning to TRBD2. The CDR3 runs to 14 residues. Unmatched junction bases numbered 6, after V lost 6 bases and J lost 5 bases. Per the germline V gene, CDR1 is MRHNA and CDR2 is SNTAGT. CDR3 in amino acids: CASREREGDNEQFF. The CDR3 region has the DNA TGTGCCAGCAGAGAACGGGAGGGGGACAATGAGCAGTTCTTC.

V is TRBV5-6 and J is TRBJ2-7; D is ambiguous. Trimming shortened V by 6 bases and J by 3 bases, and 16 bases separated the two germline ends. This CDR3 region has 14 residues. Germline loops: CDR1 SGHDT, CDR2 YYEEEE. The CDR3 loop reads CASNVLAEIYEQYF. CDR3 DNA: TGTGCCAGCAACGTTCTGGCGGAAATCTACGAGCAGTACTTC.

The J gene is TRBJ2-2, the V gene TRBV7-6, with D uncertain. The V end lost 4 bases, the J end lost 6 bases, and 15 bases lay between the germline ends. There are 15 residues in the CDR3. CDR1 and CDR2 from the germline V gene are SGHVS and FNYEAQ. CDR3 in amino acids: CASSSLGPSSGELFF. The CDR3 DNA is TGTGCCAGCAGCTCCCTTGGACCTAGTTCCGGGGAGCTGTTTTTT.

The V call is TRBV2, the J call TRBJ2-1; D is undetermined. The V gene's germline CDR1 is SNHLY and CDR2 FYNNEI. This CDR3 contains 15 residues. The V gene lost 4 bases and the J gene lost 2 bases, with 12 bases spanning the gap. CDR3 residues: CASSVLRAPYNEQFF. CDR3 in DNA: TGTGCCAGCAGTGTGTTGAGAGCCCCCTACAATGAGCAGTTCTTC. The variable domain in full, with the rest retrieved from reference TRBV2 and TRBJ2-1, is EPEVTQTPSHQVTQMGQEVILRCVPISNHLYFYWYRQILGQKVEFLVSFYNNEISEKSEIFDDQFSVERPDGSNFTLKIRSTKLEDSAMYFCASSVLRAPYNEQFFGPGTRLTVL.

The V and J genes are TRBV4-1 and TRBJ2-6; 8 nucleotides agree with TRBD2. From germline, CDR1 is MGHRA and CDR2 YSYEKL. Losses at the gene ends were 4 bases for V and 2 bases for J; bases not matched to a gene: 4. The CDR3 is made up of 16 amino acids. The CDR3 here is CASSRSGVTGANVLTF. The CDR3 coding sequence is TGCGCCAGCAGCCGTAGCGGGGTTACTGGGGCCAACGTCCTGACTTTC.

The chain is built from TRBV2 and TRBJ2-7; D is unclear. The ends were cut back, 7 bases at V and 1 base at J, with 14 bases in the middle. The CDR3 covers 14 residues. Germline assignment: CDR1 SNHLY and CDR2 FYNNEI. CDR3: CASTSEVRSYEQYF. The CDR3 DNA sequence: TGTGCCAGCACCTCCGAGGTTAGATCCTACGAGCAGTACTTC.

The chain links TRBV5-1 to TRBJ2-1; perhaps TRBD1 as D (6 bases). The CDR3 sequence is 15 residues long. Germline values: CDR1 SGHRS, CDR2 YFSETQ. Trimming took 3 bases from V and 0 from J, leaving 10 bases between them. The CDR3 spells CASSSDRGSYNEQFF. CDR3 nucleotides: TGCGCCAGCAGCTCGGACAGAGGCTCCTACAATGAGCAGTTCTTC.

V gene TRBV29-1 combines with J gene TRBJ2-7; 11 positions match TRBD2. The ends lost 7 bases at V and 5 bases at J; junction bases unmatched: 4. CDR1 SQVTM and CDR2 ANQGSEA come from the germline V gene. The CDR3 contains 12 residues. CDR3 DNA: TGCAGCGGAACTAGCGGGAGTGACGAGCAGTACTTC. Translation gives CSGTSGSDEQYF.

This chain connects TRBV15 to TRBJ2-5; D is unresolved. Trimming removed 1 base from V and 4 bases from J, with 7 bases in between. The V gene's germline CDR1 is LNHNV and CDR2 YYDKDF (reference sequence). The CDR3 spans 13 residues. DNA for the CDR3: TGTGCCACCAGCAGAGGTCAAAGAGAGACCCAGTACTTC. Its translation is CATSRGQRETQYF.

This clone came up a few times. V is TRBV7-9 and J is TRBJ1-1; no clear D gene. This CDR3 spans 12 amino acids. V lost 6 bases to trimming and J lost 1 base, with 6 bases between them. Germline CDR1 SEHNR, CDR2 FQNEAQ (reference sequence). The CDR3 DNA sequence: TGTGCCAGCAGGTCAGGGAACACTGAAGCTTTCTTT. It yields the protein CASRSGNTEAFF.

This chain joins TRBV6-1 and TRBJ2-3; no firm D call. The germline CDR1 and CDR2 sequences are MNHNS and SASEGT. V lost 5 bases, J lost 0 bases, and 9 bases lay in between. This CDR3 is built from 14 residues. In DNA, the CDR3 is TGTGCCAGCAGTCTAAGTGCTAGCACAGATACGCAGTATTTT. It yields the protein CASSLSASTDTQYF.

The rearrangement links TRBV28 to TRBJ2-5; 11 positions agree with TRBD1. The J call is in doubt because the DNA end fits TRBJ2-7 better. Looked up from germline, CDR1 is MDHEN and CDR2 is SYDVKM. This CDR3 contains 14 residues. The CDR3 loop is CASRLDRGPFEQYF. CDR3 DNA sequence: TGTGCCAGCAGACTGGACAGGGGGCCCTTCGAGCAGTACTTC.

The chain is built from TRBV7-2 and TRBJ2-1, with 8 positions matching TRBD2. This CDR3 contains 16 residues. With V trimmed by 5 bases and J by 2 bases, 8 bases remained unmatched. Germline V lookup: CDR1 SGHTA, CDR2 FQGNSA. CDR3 region: CASSNLLAGPYNEQFF. The CDR3, as DNA: TGTGCCAGCAGCAACCTCTTAGCGGGACCCTACAATGAGCAGTTCTTC.

The chain couples TRBV7-2 to TRBJ2-5; no clear D gene. The CDR3 spans 14 residues. Germline V gene sequence: CDR1 SGHTA, CDR2 FQGNSA. The V gene lost 1 base and the J gene lost 5 bases, with 11 bases spanning the gap. The CDR3 region is CASSLVSTRETQYF. In DNA, the CDR3 is TGTGCCAGCAGCTTAGTCTCCACTCGGGAGACCCAGTACTTC. Full variable domain (rest looked up from reference TRBV7-2 and TRBJ2-5): GAGVSQSPSNKVTEKGKDVELRCDPISGHTALYWYRQSLGQGLEFLIYFQGNSAPDKSGLPSDRFSAERTGGSVSTLTIQRTQQEDSAVYLCASSLVSTRETQYFGPGTRLLVL.

This clone was seen a single time. The chain is built from TRBV2 and TRBJ2-2; 7 positions match TRBD1. The V segment lost 8 bases and the J segment 1 base; nucleotides outside the gene matches: 10. The CDR3 length is 16 residues. In germline, CDR1 is SNHLY, CDR2 FYNNEI. The CDR3 sequence is CASALGAGGNTGELFF. The CDR3 region has the DNA TGTGCCAGCGCACTTGGGGCAGGGGGGAACACCGGGGAGCTGTTTTTT.